This TCR beta chain was documented in a study of shared clonotypes between healthy human individuals. Worth noting for this clone: Its cognate antigen is unknown.

Study outcomes and limitations: Investigators expected sequencing depth to affect clonotype sharing among donors.

Sequencing used immunoSEQ multiplex PCR; TCRdb keeps in-frame clones, though not all of them. The sample has 2,500,000 or so clones, roughly 92% seen once; the top ten hold about 0.13%. The sample comprised naive CD4+ T cells sorted from blood. Subset indicated: CD45RA+ positively selected. This clonotype was sampled from a man between 18 and 35 years old in good health.

The CDR3 bases are TGTGCCAGCAGTATACCGGGACTAGGTACCTACGAGCAGTACTTC. This sequence encodes CASSIPGLGTYEQYF. The genes are TRBV6-1 and TRBJ2-7; TRBD2 matches at 8 bases. The germline gives CDR1 MNHNS, CDR2 SASEGT. The CDR3 runs 15 residues. J lost 2 bases, V lost 5 bases, and 8 bases had no gene match.